The rows below give T cell receptor beta chains drawn from one sample of a study of blood T cell repertoires in COVID-19. TCRdb's table, derived via immunoSEQ multiplex PCR, lists solely in-frame clones and lacks some. The data show a few hundred thousand clones, approximately 77% seen once. The source material was peripheral blood. These receptors were taken from a woman aged 18-35 years with acute or convalescent COVID-19. Each CDR3 is given without its conserved first and last residue. Fields, in order: V gene, CDR3 protein.

V: TRBV7-2
CDR3: ASSLDPGYEQY

V: TRBV5-4
CDR3: ASSLVGDTQY

V: TRBV5-5
CDR3: ASSSEGTPPSYEQY

V: TRBV28
CDR3: ASSRLTTLNTEAF

V: TRBV9
CDR3: ASSAGETSNQPQH

V: TRBV5-6
CDR3: ASSLGQRTNTGELF

V: TRBV24-1
CDR3: ATSGSSGANVLT

V: TRBV19
CDR3: ASGESATNEKLF

V: TRBV6-7
CDR3: ASSYYAGDPN

V: TRBV12-5
CDR3: ASGTGTGGFTDTQY

V: TRBV7-9
CDR3: ASSFPDRGQETQY

V: TRBV6-5
CDR3: ASSYTQGADTQY

V: TRBV11-2
CDR3: ASSLEAGPSYEQY

V: TRBV21-1
CDR3: ASSKVNRGYHNSPLH

V: TRBV3-1/TRBV3-2
CDR3: ASSPKQGLEVGYQETQY

V: TRBV4-2
CDR3: ASSQVGQGMHQPQH

V: TRBV7-8
CDR3: ATLRTGNYGYT

V: TRBV7-7
CDR3: ASSSGLDTEAF

V: TRBV9
CDR3: ASSATEAKNIQY